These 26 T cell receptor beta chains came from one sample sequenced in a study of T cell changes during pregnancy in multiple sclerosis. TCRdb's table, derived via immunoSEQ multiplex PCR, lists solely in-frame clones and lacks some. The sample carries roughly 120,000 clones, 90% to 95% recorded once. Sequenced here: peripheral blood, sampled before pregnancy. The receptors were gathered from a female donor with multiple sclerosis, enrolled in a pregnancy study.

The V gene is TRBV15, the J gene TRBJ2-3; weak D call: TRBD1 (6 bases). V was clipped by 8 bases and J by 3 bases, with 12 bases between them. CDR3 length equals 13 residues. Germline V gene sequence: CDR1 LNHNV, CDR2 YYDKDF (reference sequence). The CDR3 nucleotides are TGTGCCACCTCTCGAGGGGGTACAGATACGCAGTATTTT. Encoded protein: CATSRGGTDTQYF.

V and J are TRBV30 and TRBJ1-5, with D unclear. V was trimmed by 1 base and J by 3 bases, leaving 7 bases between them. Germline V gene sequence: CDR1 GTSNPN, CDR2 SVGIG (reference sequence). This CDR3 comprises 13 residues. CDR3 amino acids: CAWSDGLNQPQHF. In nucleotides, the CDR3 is TGTGCCTGGAGTGACGGACTCAATCAGCCCCAGCATTTT.

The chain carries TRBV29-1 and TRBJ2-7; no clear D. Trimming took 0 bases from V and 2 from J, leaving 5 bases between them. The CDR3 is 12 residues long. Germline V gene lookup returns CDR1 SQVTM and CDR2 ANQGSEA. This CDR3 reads CSVEDQTYEQYF. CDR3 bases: TGCAGCGTTGAAGATCAGACCTACGAGCAGTACTTC.

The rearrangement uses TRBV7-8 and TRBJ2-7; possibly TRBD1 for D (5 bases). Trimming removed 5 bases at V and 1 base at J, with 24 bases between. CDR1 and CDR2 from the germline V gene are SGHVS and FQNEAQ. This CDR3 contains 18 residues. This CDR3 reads CASSTRAHNTRESYEQYF. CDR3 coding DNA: TGTGCCAGCAGCACCAGGGCGCATAACACCCGAGAATCCTACGAGCAGTACTTC.

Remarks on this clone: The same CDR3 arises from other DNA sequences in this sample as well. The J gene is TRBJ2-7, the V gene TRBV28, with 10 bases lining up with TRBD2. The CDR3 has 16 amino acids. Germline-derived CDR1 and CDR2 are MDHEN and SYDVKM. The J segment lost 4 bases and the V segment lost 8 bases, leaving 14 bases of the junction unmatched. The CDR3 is CASCHRTSGFSYEQYF. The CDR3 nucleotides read TGTGCCAGCTGCCATCGGACTAGCGGCTTCTCTTACGAGCAGTACTTC. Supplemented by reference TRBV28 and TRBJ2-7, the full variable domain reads DVKVTQSSRYLVKRTGEKVFLECVQDMDHENMFWYRQDPGLGLRLIYFSYDVKMKEKGDIPEGYSVSREKKERFSLILESASTNQTSMYLCASCHRTSGFSYEQYFGPGTRLTVT.

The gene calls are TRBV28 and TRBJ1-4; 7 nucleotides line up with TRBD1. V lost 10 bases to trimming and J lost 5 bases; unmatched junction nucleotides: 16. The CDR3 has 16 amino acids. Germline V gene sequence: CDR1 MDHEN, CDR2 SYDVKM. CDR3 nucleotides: TGTGCCACCAGAACAAGCCGGACAGGTTTGAATGAAAAACTGTTTTTT. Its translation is CATRTSRTGLNEKLFF.

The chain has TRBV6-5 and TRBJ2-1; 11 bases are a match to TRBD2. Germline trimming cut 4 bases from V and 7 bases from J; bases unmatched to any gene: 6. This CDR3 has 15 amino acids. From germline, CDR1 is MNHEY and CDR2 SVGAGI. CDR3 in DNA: TGTGCCAGCAGTTCCTTAGCGGGGGGGCCGAATGAGCAGTTCTTC. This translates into CASSSLAGGPNEQFF.

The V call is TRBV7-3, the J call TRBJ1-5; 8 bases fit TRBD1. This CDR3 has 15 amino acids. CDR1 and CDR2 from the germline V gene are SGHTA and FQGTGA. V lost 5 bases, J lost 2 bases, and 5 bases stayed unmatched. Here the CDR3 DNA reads TGTGCCAGCAGCCCATCGACAGGGGGCAATCAGCCCCAGCATTTT. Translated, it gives CASSPSTGGNQPQHF.

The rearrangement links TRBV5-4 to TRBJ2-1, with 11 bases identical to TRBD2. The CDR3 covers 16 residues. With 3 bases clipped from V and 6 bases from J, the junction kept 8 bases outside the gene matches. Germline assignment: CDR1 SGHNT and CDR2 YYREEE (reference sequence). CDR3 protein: CASSSALAGGRNEQFF. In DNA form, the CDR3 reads TGTGCCAGCAGCTCGGCCCTAGCGGGGGGCCGCAATGAGCAGTTCTTC.

CDR3 residues: CASSTKPDKPLQETQYF. For the CDR3, the DNA is TGTGCCAGTAGTACCAAACCCGACAAGCCCCTCCAAGAGACCCAGTACTTC. This chain joins TRBV19 and TRBJ2-5; D remains ambiguous. CDR3 length equals 17 residues. CDR1 LNHDA and CDR2 SQIVND come from the germline V gene (reference sequence). V was cut by 4 bases and J by 1 base, with 19 bases left in between. Complete variable domain (other parts from reference TRBV19 and TRBJ2-5): DGGITQSPKYLFRKEGQNVTLSCEQNLNHDAMYWYRQDPGQGLRLIYYSQIVNDFQKGDIAEGYSVSREKKESFPLTVTSAQKNPTAFYLCASSTKPDKPLQETQYFGPGTRLLVL.

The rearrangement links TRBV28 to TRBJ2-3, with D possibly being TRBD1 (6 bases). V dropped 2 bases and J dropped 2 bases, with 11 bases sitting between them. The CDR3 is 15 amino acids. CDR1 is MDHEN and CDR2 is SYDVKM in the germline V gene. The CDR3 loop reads CASSLRDTFTDTQYF. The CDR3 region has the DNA TGTGCCAGCAGTTTAAGGGACACCTTCACAGATACGCAGTATTTT.

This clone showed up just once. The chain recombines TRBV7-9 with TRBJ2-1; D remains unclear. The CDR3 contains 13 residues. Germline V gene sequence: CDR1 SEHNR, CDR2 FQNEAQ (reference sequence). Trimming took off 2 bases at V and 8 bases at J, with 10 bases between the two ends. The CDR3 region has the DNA TGTGCCAGCAGCTTAACTTTGCTCGATGAGCAGTTCTTC. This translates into CASSLTLLDEQFF.

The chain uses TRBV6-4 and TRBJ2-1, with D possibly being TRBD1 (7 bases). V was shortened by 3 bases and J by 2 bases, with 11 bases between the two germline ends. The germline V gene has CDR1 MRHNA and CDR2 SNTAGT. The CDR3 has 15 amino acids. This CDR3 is CASSEGGGAYNEQFF. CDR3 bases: TGTGCCAGCAGTGAAGGAGGGGGCGCCTACAATGAGCAGTTCTTC.

Here the CDR3 reads CASSLSAGGFYEQFF. In DNA form, the CDR3 reads TGTGCCAGCAGCTTATCAGCGGGGGGGTTTTATGAGCAGTTCTTC. J is TRBJ2-1 and V is TRBV7-3; TRBD2 aligns across 10 bases. The CDR3 has 15 residues. With 2 bases clipped from V and 8 bases from J, the junction kept 6 bases outside the gene matches. CDR1 SGHTA and CDR2 FQGTGA come from the germline V gene.

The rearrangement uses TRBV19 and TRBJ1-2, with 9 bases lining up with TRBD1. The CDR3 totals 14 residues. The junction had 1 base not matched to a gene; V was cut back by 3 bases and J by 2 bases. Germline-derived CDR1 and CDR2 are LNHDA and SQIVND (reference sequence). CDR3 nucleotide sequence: TGTGCCAGTAGTATCGACAGGGGGAACTATGGCTACACCTTC. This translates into CASSIDRGNYGYTF. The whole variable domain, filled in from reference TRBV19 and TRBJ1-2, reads DGGITQSPKYLFRKEGQNVTLSCEQNLNHDAMYWYRQDPGQGLRLIYYSQIVNDFQKGDIAEGYSVSREKKESFPLTVTSAQKNPTAFYLCASSIDRGNYGYTFGSGTRLTVV.

The CDR3 DNA reads as TGTGCCATCAGTGAGTCGTGGACTAGAAATGAGCAGTTCTTC. Translating it yields CAISESWTRNEQFF. J is TRBJ2-1 and V is TRBV10-3; 7 nucleotides match TRBD2. Germline-derived CDR1 and CDR2 are ENHRY and SYGVKD. Trimming took 0 bases from V and 7 from J; bases not matched to a gene: 3. The CDR3 runs 14 residues.

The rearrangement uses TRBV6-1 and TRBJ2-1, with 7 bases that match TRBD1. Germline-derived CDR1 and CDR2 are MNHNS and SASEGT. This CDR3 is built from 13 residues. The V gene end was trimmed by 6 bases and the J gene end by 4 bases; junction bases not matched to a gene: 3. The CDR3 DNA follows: TGTGCCAGCAGGCCGACAGGGTACAATGAGCAGTTCTTC. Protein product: CASRPTGYNEQFF.

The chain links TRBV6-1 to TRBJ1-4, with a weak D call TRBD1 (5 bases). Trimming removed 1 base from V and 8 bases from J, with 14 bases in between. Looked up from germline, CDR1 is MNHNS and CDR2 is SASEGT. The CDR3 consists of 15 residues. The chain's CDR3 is CASSEVLTVREKLFF. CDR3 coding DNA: TGTGCCAGCAGTGAAGTGTTGACAGTGAGGGAAAAACTGTTTTTT.

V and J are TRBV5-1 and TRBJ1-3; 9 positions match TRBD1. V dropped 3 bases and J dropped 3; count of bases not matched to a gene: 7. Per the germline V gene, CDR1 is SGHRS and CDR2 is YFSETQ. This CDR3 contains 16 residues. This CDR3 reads CASSSSGTGNGNTIYF. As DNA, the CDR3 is TGCGCCAGCAGCTCATCCGGGACAGGGAATGGAAACACCATATATTTT.

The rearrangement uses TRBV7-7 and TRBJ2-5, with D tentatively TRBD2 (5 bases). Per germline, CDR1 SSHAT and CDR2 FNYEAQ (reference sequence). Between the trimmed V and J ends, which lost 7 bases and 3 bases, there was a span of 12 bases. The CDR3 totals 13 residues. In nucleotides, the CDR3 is TGTGCCAGCACCGAACTAGTGGAAGAGACCCAGTACTTC. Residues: CASTELVEETQYF.

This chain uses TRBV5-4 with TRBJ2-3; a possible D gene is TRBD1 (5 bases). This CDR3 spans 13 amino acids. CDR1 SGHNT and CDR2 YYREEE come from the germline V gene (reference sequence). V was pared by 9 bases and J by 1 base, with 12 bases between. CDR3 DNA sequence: TGTGCCACGGCAGGGATCGGCACAGATACGCAGTATTTT. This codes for CATAGIGTDTQYF.

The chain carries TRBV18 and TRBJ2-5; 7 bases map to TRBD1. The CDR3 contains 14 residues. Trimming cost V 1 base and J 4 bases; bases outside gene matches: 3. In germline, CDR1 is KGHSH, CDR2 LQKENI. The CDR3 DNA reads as TGTGCCAGCTCACCACAGGGGGCTATAGAGACCCAGTACTTC. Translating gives CASSPQGAIETQYF. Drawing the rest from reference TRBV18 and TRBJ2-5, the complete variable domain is NAGVMQNPRHLVRRRGQEARLRCSPMKGHSHVYWYRQLPEEGLKFMVYLQKENIIDESGMPKERFSAEFPKEGPSILRIQQVVRGDSAAYFCASSPQGAIETQYFGPGTRLLVL.

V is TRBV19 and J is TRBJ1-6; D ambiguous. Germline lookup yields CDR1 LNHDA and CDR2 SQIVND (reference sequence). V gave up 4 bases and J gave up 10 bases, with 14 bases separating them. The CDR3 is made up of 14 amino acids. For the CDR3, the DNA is TGTGCCAGTAGTACGGGGTCAGATCGCTCACCCCTCCACTTT. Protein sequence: CASSTGSDRSPLHF.

The CDR3 here is CASSRGHNSPLHF. DNA of the CDR3: TGTGCCAGCAGCAGGGGCCATAATTCACCCCTCCACTTT. V is TRBV7-9 and J is TRBJ1-6; tentative D call: TRBD1 (5 bases). The CDR3 is 13 amino acids. V was cut by 5 bases and J by 5 bases, with 7 bases left in between. CDR1 and CDR2 (germline): SEHNR, FQNEAQ (reference sequence).

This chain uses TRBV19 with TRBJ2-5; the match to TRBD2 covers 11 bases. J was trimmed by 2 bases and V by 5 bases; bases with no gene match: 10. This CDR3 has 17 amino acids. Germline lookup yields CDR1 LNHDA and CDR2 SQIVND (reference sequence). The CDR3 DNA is TGTGCCAGTAGTGCGCTAGCGGGGGGAAGAGGGCAAGAGACCCAGTACTTC. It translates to CASSALAGGRGQETQYF.

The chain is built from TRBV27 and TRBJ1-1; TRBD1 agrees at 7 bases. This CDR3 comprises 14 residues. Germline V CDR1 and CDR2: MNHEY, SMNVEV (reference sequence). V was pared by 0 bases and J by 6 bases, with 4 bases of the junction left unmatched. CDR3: CASSLSGQAPEAFF. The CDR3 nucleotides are TGTGCCAGCAGTTTATCTGGACAGGCTCCTGAAGCTTTCTTT.